This T cell receptor beta chain was observed in a study of CXCR3-negative and CXCR3-positive naive CD8 T cells. CDR1 SGHDN and CDR2 FVKESK come from the germline V gene. The length of the CDR3 is 18 residues. It was by 5' RACE with UMI labels that the TRB cDNA libraries were prepared. TCRdb reworked the 5' RACE reads into one entry per CDR3 protein, no DNA. The listing records around 81,000 distinct CDR3 sequences. Sequencing input: naive CXCR3- CD8+ T cells from blood. Regarding subset: CD45RO-CCR7+CD27+CD95- naive CD8+ T cells lacking CXCR3 (TNR3-). The chain is built from TRBV14 and TRBJ2-1; the TRBD1 assignment by TCRdb is unverifiable without DNA. The receptor comes from a human donor in good health. Some clones in this sample may be carry-over from other donors' samples. The CDR3 here is CASSQGWTGDSSYNEQFF.